This T cell receptor (beta chain) comes out of a study of T-cell memory formation after mild COVID-19. Study details: TCR clusters were mostly confined to one donor each. Whole-study findings and limits: Those CD4+ clones that contracted were mainly in CM and EM (CD8+ ones in EMRA). Later expanders leaned toward CD4+, whereas clones contracting from day 15 to 85 were balanced CD4/CD8.

This clonotype occurred a few times. Its specificity is unknown. 5'RACE, which relied on constant-segment primers, yielded TCR alpha and TCR beta cDNA libraries carrying sample barcodes and UMIs. TCRdb ran MiXCR on the 5' RACE reads and lists one entry per CDR3 protein. In the table there are about 84,000 distinct CDR3 sequences, roughly 14% of which are singletons. This CDR3 contains 13 residues. Germline lookup yields CDR1 SGHVS and CDR2 FNYEAQ. Trimming took 5 bases from V and 4 from J, leaving 8 bases between them. The clonotype originates from an adult woman who had mild COVID-19 (a few samples of this study predate the infection). Cell type and time point are not known. Sample: PBMCs or a T cell subset sorted from them (not recorded which). The chain combines TRBV7-6 with TRBJ2-2; D gene ambiguous. The CDR3 DNA sequence: TGTGCCAGCAGCCCGAGCGCCACCGGGGAGCTGTTTTTT. The encoded protein is CASSPSATGELFF. The full variable domain, rest sourced from reference TRBV7-6 and TRBJ2-2, is GAGVSQSPRYKVTKRGQDVALRCDPISGHVSLYWYRQALGQGPEFLTYFNYEAQQDKSGLPNDRFSAERPEGSISTLTIQRTEQRDSAMYRCASSPSATGELFFGEGSRLTVL.